This T cell receptor (beta chain) comes out of a study of human thymus T cells. Study results and limitations: Both thymic and peripheral blood repertoires showed apparently biased V and J usage.

As regards this clone: Its cognate antigen is unknown.

Looked up from germline, CDR1 is MNHNS and CDR2 is SASEGT. The CDR3 covers 17 residues. V gave up 2 bases and J gave up 4 bases; unmatched junction bases: 9. Sequencing was performed with immunoSEQ multiplex PCR; in TCRdb, only in-frame clones are kept and a portion is missing. The sample comprises about 43,000 clones, about 95% of which are singletons, and under 0.2% rests with the top ten. The sample donors, healthy Finnish infants, were having corrective surgery for congenital heart defects. A roughly 0.45-1 mL peripheral blood aliquot was taken intraoperatively from four of eight donors. No fixed cell number was used; all available blood leukocytes supplied DNA.

This TCR came from a girl less than two years old with a congenital heart defect but otherwise immunologically healthy. The chain recombines TRBV6-1 with TRBJ2-1, with 9 bases matching TRBD1. Sequencing was done on a sample of blood. CDR3 coding DNA: TGTGCCAGCAGTGAAAGGGGACAGGGTGCATCATACAATGAGCAGTTCTTC. It codes for CASSERGQGASYNEQFF.